Following are 31 T cell receptor beta chains from one sample sequenced in a study of blood T cell repertoires in COVID-19. Profiled with immunoSEQ multiplex PCR; TCRdb holds only in-frame clones, not every one. The sample consists of 400,000 or so clones, approximately 85% of them appearing once. The source material was PBMCs or T cells enriched from blood (not recorded which). The receptors were gathered from a woman in her 40s with acute COVID-19.

The chain employs TRBV18 and TRBJ1-2; D perhaps matches TRBD1 (5 bases). Germline V CDR1 and CDR2: KGHSH, LQKENI. V dropped 2 bases and J dropped 4 bases, with 17 bases sitting between them. CDR3 size: 16 residues. CDR3 in amino acids: CASSPEVGEAAYGYTF. In DNA, the CDR3 is TGTGCCAGCTCACCAGAGGTGGGGGAGGCGGCCTATGGCTACACCTTC.

The rearrangement joins TRBV21-1 to TRBJ1-1; the D call TRBD1 from the table was never checked on the DNA. TRBV21-1 is labeled a pseudogene. The CDR3 totals 18 residues. The CDR3 loop is CASSKEGAGNRVDTEAFF. CDR3 DNA: TGTGCCAGCAGCAAAGAAGGGGCAGGGAATCGAGTAGACACTGAAGCTTTCTTT.

The chain recombines TRBV6-7 with TRBJ1-3; D not resolved. TRBV6-7 has ORF status, its function being uncertain. The CDR3 is 13 residues long. V was cut by 6 bases and J by 4 bases, with 10 bases left in between. CDR3 sequence: CASRRHWGNTIYF. The CDR3 DNA reads TGTGCCAGCAGGCGACATTGGGGAAACACCATATATTTT.

This chain uses TRBV21-1 with TRBJ1-6. TRBV21-1 is tagged as a pseudogene. The CDR3 runs to 13 residues. The CDR3: CASLGLVNSPLHF. The CDR3 DNA is TGTGCCAGCCTGGGACTCGTTAATTCACCCCTCCACTTT.

This chain links TRBV14 with TRBJ1-1, with D unclear. Trimming cost V 1 base and J 1 base, with 13 bases left between them. Per the germline V gene, CDR1 is SGHDN and CDR2 is FVKESK. The length of the CDR3 is 16 residues. CDR3 DNA: TGTGCCAGCAGCCAAGGGAGTCCCAGTGGGAACACTGAAGCTTTCTTT. The encoded protein is CASSQGSPSGNTEAFF.

The J gene is TRBJ1-5, the V gene TRBV7-9, with TRBD1 matching 7 bases. CDR1 is SEHNR, CDR2 FQNEAQ, per germline (reference sequence). The CDR3 is made up of 17 amino acids. V lost 1 base to trimming and J lost 3 bases; unmatched junction nucleotides: 9. This CDR3 is CASSLVRGDSPNQPQHF. CDR3 bases: TGTGCCAGCAGCTTAGTCCGCGGGGACAGTCCCAATCAGCCCCAGCATTTT.

The chain has TRBV7-9 and TRBJ2-5; D is perhaps TRBD2 (5 bases). In germline, CDR1 is SEHNR, CDR2 FQNEAQ (reference sequence). The germline V and J ends were trimmed by 3 bases and 0 bases, with 5 bases remaining between them. The CDR3 has 13 residues. The DNA of the CDR3 is TGTGCCAGCAGCTTCGGGGACCAAGAGACCCAGTACTTC. Amino acid sequence: CASSFGDQETQYF.

V and J are TRBV10-3 and TRBJ1-5, with 8 bases matching TRBD1. The CDR3 extends over 14 amino acids. Germline CDR1 reads ENHRY; CDR2 reads SYGVKD. Trimming removed 8 bases from V and 4 bases from J; junction bases left unmatched: 7. In DNA form, the CDR3 reads TGTGCCATCGGCTACGGACAGGGTAATCAGCCCCAGCATTTT. This sequence encodes CAIGYGQGNQPQHF.

V usage is TRBV2 and J usage is TRBJ1-5, with 8 bases that match TRBD1. V lost 6 bases to trimming and J lost 2 bases; unmatched junction nucleotides: 9. CDR3 size: 16 residues. The germline gives CDR1 SNHLY, CDR2 FYNNEI. The chain's CDR3 is CASRSPGGAGNQPQHF. CDR3 bases: TGTGCCAGCAGAAGCCCAGGGGGCGCGGGCAATCAGCCCCAGCATTTT.

The rearrangement joins TRBV5-1 to TRBJ2-3; 9 positions match TRBD2. The junction had 9 bases not matched to a gene; V was cut back by 4 bases and J by 3 bases. Per germline, CDR1 SGHRS and CDR2 YFSETQ. The CDR3 consists of 16 residues. CDR3 in DNA: TGCGCCAGCAGCCGGACTAGCGCGAGATCGACAGATACGCAGTATTTT. Its translation is CASSRTSARSTDTQYF.

The chain carries TRBV5-4 and TRBJ2-7; 10 bases align to TRBD2. In germline, CDR1 is SGHNT, CDR2 YYREEE (reference sequence). The CDR3 totals 15 residues. The V gene end was trimmed by 5 bases and the J gene end by 2 bases; junction bases not matched to a gene: 7. CDR3 region: CASSATSGSPYEQYF. As DNA, the CDR3 is TGTGCCAGCAGTGCGACTAGCGGGTCCCCCTACGAGCAGTACTTC.

The chain recombines TRBV7-8 with TRBJ1-6, with D unresolved. CDR1 and CDR2 (germline): SGHVS, FQNEAQ. Trimming removed 6 bases from V and 3 bases from J, with 15 bases in between. This CDR3 has 16 amino acids. For the CDR3, the DNA is TGTGCCAGCAGGCCAACCCCCGGGGACTATAATTCACCCCTCCACTTT. Translating it yields CASRPTPGDYNSPLHF.

V gene TRBV10-2 combines with J gene TRBJ2-5; TRBD2 is a possible D gene (7 bases). V dropped 6 bases and J dropped 4 bases, with 15 bases sitting between them. Germline-derived CDR1 and CDR2 are WSHSY and SAAADI. CDR3 length: 14 amino acids. The CDR3 here is CASRGGAGGETQYF. In DNA, the CDR3 is TGCGCCAGCAGGGGGGGGGCGGGCGGAGAGACCCAGTACTTC.

The CDR3 is CASSWTGVNTEAFF. In DNA, the CDR3 is TGTGCCAGCAGCTGGACAGGGGTGAACACTGAAGCTTTCTTT. This chain joins TRBV11-2 and TRBJ1-1; 9 nucleotides align to TRBD1. The CDR3 runs to 14 residues. V shed 4 bases, J shed 0 bases, and the junction held 0 bases outside the gene matches. Germline lookup yields CDR1 SGHAT and CDR2 FQNNGV.

The V and J genes are TRBV24-1 and TRBJ1-2, with D possibly matching TRBD1 (5 bases). This CDR3 is built from 14 residues. Deletions cut 5 bases from V and 8 bases from J, with 17 bases between. Germline V lookup: CDR1 KGHDR, CDR2 SFDVKD. CDR3 residues: CATSGPTLGGGYTF. Written as DNA, the CDR3 is TGTGCCACCAGTGGGCCGACCCTTGGGGGGGGCTACACCTTC.

J is TRBJ1-2 and V is TRBV28; 7 bases match TRBD1. The V gene's germline CDR1 is MDHEN and CDR2 SYDVKM. Trimming took 11 bases from V and 8 from J; bases not matched to a gene: 11. The CDR3 sequence is 12 residues long. The CDR3 DNA sequence: TGTGCCGCGGAGAAACAGGGGCGAGGCTACACCTTC. Its protein is CAAEKQGRGYTF.

The chain uses TRBV30 and TRBJ1-6; no firm D call. Per the germline V gene, CDR1 is GTSNPN and CDR2 is SVGIG (reference sequence). The CDR3 has 15 residues. In DNA form, the CDR3 reads TGTTACCTAGGAGAGGTAAGGGTGGGGAGTTCACCCCTCCACTTT. Amino acid sequence: CYLGEVRVGSSPLHF.

In the case of this clone: A read error may account for a junction end that differs from germline. J is TRBJ1-6 and V is TRBV11-2, with D tentatively TRBD1 (6 bases). Germline CDR1 reads SGHAT; CDR2 reads FQNNGV. CDR3 length: 16 residues. The CDR3 DNA follows: TGTGTCAGCAGCTTAGATCCGGGAGGGACATTATCACCCCTCCACTTT. The encoded protein is CVSSLDPGGTLSPLHF.

This sequence joins TRBV27 and TRBJ1-2, with TRBD1 matching over 9 bases. This CDR3 has 12 residues. CDR1 MNHEY and CDR2 SMNVEV come from the germline V gene (reference sequence). With V trimmed by 7 bases and J by 7 bases, 4 bases remained unmatched. The CDR3 region is CASKQGAFGYTF. As DNA, the CDR3 is TGTGCCAGCAAACAGGGGGCGTTTGGCTACACCTTC.

The chain couples TRBV5-7 to TRBJ1-2; D not certain. TRBV5-7 is an ORF for which the function is uncertain. This CDR3 is built from 12 residues. V lost 4 bases to trimming and J lost 5 bases, with 9 bases between them. The chain's CDR3 is CASSLGIYGYTF. The CDR3 nucleotides are TGTGCCAGCAGCCTAGGAATTTATGGCTACACCTTC.

This clone occurred once. The chain employs TRBV5-6 and TRBJ2-7, with TRBD1 as a possible D gene (6 bases). CDR3 length: 14 residues. CDR1 and CDR2 from the germline V gene are SGHDT and YYEEEE. Between the trimmed V and J ends, which lost 3 bases and 3 bases, there was a span of 13 bases. CDR3 in amino acids: CASSSPRGDYEQYF. CDR3 nucleotide sequence: TGTGCCAGCAGCTCCCCCAGGGGAGACTACGAGCAGTACTTC.

V gene TRBV15 combines with J gene TRBJ2-2, with 16 nucleotides matching TRBD2. This CDR3 contains 19 residues. CDR1 and CDR2 (germline): LNHNV, YYDKDF (reference sequence). Unmatched junction bases numbered 9, after V lost 1 base and J lost 7 bases. The CDR3 protein is CATSRVPGLAGGPVGELFF. CDR3 in DNA: TGTGCCACCAGCAGAGTCCCGGGACTAGCGGGGGGGCCGGTCGGGGAGCTGTTTTTT.

This rearrangement joins TRBV4-2 to TRBJ2-3; TRBD2 aligns across 7 bases. Germline V gene sequence: CDR1 LGHNA, CDR2 YNFKEQ. The V gene end was trimmed by 3 bases and the J gene end by 2 bases; junction bases not matched to a gene: 8. The CDR3 runs to 16 residues. CDR3 in DNA: TGTGCCAGCAGCCATAGCCCGGGACTATTCACAGATACGCAGTATTTT. It specifies CASSHSPGLFTDTQYF.

V and J are TRBV3-1 (or the pseudogene TRBV3-2) and TRBJ1-1; D possibly corresponds to TRBD1 (6 bases). The CDR3 runs 16 residues. V lost 4 bases, J lost 1 base, and 16 bases lay in between. From germline, CDR1 is LGHDT and CDR2 YNNKEL (reference sequence). The CDR3 DNA reads TGTGCCAGCAGCCGAGTCTGGGGGCCCTCGAACACTGAAGCTTTCTTT. Its protein is CASSRVWGPSNTEAFF.

The table lists this clone with a few counts. The chain combines TRBV7-9 with TRBJ1-6; a possible D gene is TRBD1 (5 bases). Germline-derived CDR1 and CDR2 are SEHNR and FQNEAQ (reference sequence). The V end was cut by 2 bases, the J end by 3 bases, with 14 bases between. The CDR3 is made up of 17 amino acids. CDR3 nucleotide sequence: TGTGCCAGCAGCTTATTTGGGGCAGCGGGCTATAATTCACCCCTCCACTTT. Encoded protein: CASSLFGAAGYNSPLHF.

The CDR3 nucleotides are TGCGCCAGCAGCTTGGATGGAGGGATGAACACTGAAGCTTTCTTT. Translated: CASSLDGGMNTEAFF. The chain is built from TRBV5-1 and TRBJ1-1; D gene uncertain. The V end was cut by 0 bases, the J end by 0 bases, with 9 bases between. Germline V CDR1 and CDR2: SGHRS, YFSETQ. The CDR3 contains 15 residues.

The chain combines TRBV7-9 with TRBJ2-2; perhaps TRBD1 as D (5 bases). V shed 6 bases and J shed 3 bases, with 14 bases lying between them. Germline CDR1 and CDR2: SEHNR and FQNEAQ (reference sequence). This CDR3 is 15 amino acids long. The CDR3 loop reads CASRNIDSYTGELFF. The CDR3 DNA is TGTGCCAGCAGAAATATTGACAGCTACACCGGGGAGCTGTTTTTT.

The chain is built from TRBV5-4 and TRBJ1-1, with 8 bases fitting TRBD1. V shed 5 bases, J shed 5 bases, and the junction held 8 bases outside the gene matches. Germline V lookup: CDR1 SGHNT, CDR2 YYREEE (reference sequence). The CDR3 is made up of 14 amino acids. The CDR3 reads CASSRTGGGTEAFF. DNA of the CDR3: TGTGCCAGCAGTCGAACAGGGGGGGGGACTGAAGCTTTCTTT. The complete variable domain, with remaining parts taken from reference TRBV5-4 and TRBJ1-1, reads ETGVTQSPTHLIKTRGQQVTLRCSSQSGHNTVSWYQQALGQGPQFIFQYYREEENGRGNFPPRFSGLQFPNYSSELNVNALELDDSALYLCASSRTGGGTEAFFGQGTRLTVV.

V usage is TRBV6-6 and J usage is TRBJ2-3; D is unclear. Trimming shortened V by 6 bases and J by 3 bases, and 7 bases separated the two germline ends. This CDR3 has 12 residues. Germline V gives CDR1 MNHNY, CDR2 SVGAGI (reference sequence). The CDR3 DNA sequence: TGTGCCAGCAGCCGCAGGACAGATACGCAGTATTTT. This encodes CASSRRTDTQYF.

The CDR3 here is CASSLPGQPTGELFF. CDR3 nucleotide sequence: TGTGCCAGCTCGCTACCGGGACAGCCCACCGGGGAGCTGTTTTTT. The chain links TRBV18 to TRBJ2-2, with 7 bases lining up with TRBD1. The CDR3 is 15 residues long. The junction had 8 bases not matched to a gene; V was cut back by 6 bases and J by 4 bases. Germline assignment: CDR1 KGHSH and CDR2 LQKENI.

This chain links TRBV24-1 with TRBJ1-2, with 9 bases aligning to TRBD1. The CDR3 extends over 17 amino acids. CDR1 is KGHDR, CDR2 SFDVKD, per germline. V gave up 7 bases and J gave up 7 bases; unmatched junction bases: 18. CDR3 DNA sequence: TGTGCCACCAGCGCTAGCCCCCACAGGGGGCTCTCCCCTGGCTACACCTTC. It specifies CATSASPHRGLSPGYTF.